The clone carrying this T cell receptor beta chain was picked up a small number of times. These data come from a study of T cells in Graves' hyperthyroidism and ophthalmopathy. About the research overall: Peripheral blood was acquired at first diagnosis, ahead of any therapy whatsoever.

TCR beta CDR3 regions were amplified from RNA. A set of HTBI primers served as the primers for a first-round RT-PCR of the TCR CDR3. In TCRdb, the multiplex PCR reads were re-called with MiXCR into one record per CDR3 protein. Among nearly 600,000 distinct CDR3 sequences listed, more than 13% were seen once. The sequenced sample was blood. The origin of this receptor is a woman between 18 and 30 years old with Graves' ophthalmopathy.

CDR3: CASIGWENPGNTIYF. The CDR3 coding sequence is TGTGCCAGTATCGGGTGGGAGAACCCTGGAAACACCATATATTTT. J is TRBJ1-3 and V is TRBV19, with no clear D. The CDR3 sequence is 15 residues long. V lost 7 bases to trimming and J lost 2 bases, with 15 bases between them. Per germline, CDR1 LNHDA and CDR2 SQIVND (reference sequence).